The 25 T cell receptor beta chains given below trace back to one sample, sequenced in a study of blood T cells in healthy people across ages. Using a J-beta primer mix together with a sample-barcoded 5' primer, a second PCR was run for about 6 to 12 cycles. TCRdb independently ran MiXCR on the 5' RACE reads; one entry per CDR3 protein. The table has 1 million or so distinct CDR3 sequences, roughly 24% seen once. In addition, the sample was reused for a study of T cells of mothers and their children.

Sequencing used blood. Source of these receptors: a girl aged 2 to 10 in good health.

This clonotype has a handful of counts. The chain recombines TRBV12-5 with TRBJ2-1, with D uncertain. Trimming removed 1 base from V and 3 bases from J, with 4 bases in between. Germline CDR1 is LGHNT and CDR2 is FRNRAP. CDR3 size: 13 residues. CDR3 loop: CASGLDNYNEQFF. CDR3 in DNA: TGTGCTAGTGGTTTGGATAACTACAATGAGCAGTTCTTC.

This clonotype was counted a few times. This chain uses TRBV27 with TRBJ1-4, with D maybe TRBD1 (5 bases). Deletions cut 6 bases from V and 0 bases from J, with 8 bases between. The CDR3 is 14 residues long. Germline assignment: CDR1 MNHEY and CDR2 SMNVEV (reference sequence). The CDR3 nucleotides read TGTGCCAGCAGGACAGTTGCAACTAATGAAAAACTGTTTTTT. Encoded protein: CASRTVATNEKLFF.

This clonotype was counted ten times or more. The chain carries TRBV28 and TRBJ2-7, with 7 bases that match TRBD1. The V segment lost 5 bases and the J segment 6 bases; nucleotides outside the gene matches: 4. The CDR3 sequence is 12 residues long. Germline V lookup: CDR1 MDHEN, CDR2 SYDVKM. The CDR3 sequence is CASSLRGPEQYF. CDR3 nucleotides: TGTGCCAGCAGTCTGAGGGGGCCCGAGCAGTACTTC.

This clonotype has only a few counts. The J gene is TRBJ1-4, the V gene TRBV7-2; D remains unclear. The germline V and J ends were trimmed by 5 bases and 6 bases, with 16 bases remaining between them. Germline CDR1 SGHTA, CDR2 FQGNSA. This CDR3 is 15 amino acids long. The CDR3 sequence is CASSPGRQLYEKLFF. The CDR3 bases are TGTGCCAGCAGCCCGGGAAGGCAGCTGTATGAAAAACTGTTTTTT.

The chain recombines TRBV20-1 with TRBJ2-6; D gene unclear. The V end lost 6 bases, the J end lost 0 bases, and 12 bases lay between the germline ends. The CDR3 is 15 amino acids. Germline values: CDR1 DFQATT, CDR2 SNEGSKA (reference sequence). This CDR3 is CSARRYSSGANVLTF. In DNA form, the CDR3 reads TGCAGTGCCAGGCGGTACAGCTCTGGGGCCAACGTCCTGACTTTC.

CDR3 nucleotides: TGTGCCAGCAGTTTGGATTTAGCGGGTCCCCAAGAGACCCAGTACTTC. Protein product: CASSLDLAGPQETQYF. The rearrangement uses TRBV28 and TRBJ2-5, with TRBD2 matching 7 bases. The CDR3 has 16 amino acids. V lost 3 bases to trimming and J lost 1 base; unmatched junction nucleotides: 8. The germline V gene encodes CDR1 MDHEN and CDR2 SYDVKM.

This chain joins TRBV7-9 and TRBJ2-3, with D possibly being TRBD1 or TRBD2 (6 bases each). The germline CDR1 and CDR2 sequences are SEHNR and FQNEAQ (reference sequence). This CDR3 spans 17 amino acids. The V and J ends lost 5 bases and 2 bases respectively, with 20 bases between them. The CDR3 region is CASSHPAGQDYTDTQYF. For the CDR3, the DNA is TGTGCCAGCAGCCACCCGGCGGGACAAGATTACACAGATACGCAGTATTTT. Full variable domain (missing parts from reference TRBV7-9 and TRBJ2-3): DTGVSQNPRHKITKRGQNVTFRCDPISEHNRLYWYRQTLGQGPEFLTYFQNEAQLEKSRLLSDRFSAERPKGSFSTLEIQRTEQGDSAMYLCASSHPAGQDYTDTQYFGPGTRLTVL.

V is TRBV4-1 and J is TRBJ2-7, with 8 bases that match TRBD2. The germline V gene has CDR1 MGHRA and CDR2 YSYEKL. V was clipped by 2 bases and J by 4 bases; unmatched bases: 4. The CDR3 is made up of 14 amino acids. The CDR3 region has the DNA TGCGCCAGCAGCCAACGGGGGGGTAGGTACGAGCAGTACTTC. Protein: CASSQRGGRYEQYF.

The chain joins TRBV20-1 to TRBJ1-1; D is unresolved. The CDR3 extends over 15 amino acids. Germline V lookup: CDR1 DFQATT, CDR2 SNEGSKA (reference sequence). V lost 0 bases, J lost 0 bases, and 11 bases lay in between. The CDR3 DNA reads TGCAGTGCTAGAGATTACGGGCTCCTGAACACTGAAGCTTTCTTT. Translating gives CSARDYGLLNTEAFF.

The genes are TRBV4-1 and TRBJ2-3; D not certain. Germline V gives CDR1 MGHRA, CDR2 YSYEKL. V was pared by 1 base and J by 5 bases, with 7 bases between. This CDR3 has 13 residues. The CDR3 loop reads CASSQVELDTQYF. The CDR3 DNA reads TGCGCCAGCAGCCAAGTGGAACTAGATACGCAGTATTTT.

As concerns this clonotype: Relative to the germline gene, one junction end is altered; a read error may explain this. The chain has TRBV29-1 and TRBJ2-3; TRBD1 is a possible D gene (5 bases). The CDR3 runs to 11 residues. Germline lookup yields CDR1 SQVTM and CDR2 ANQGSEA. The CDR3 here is CSVEYLTEVCF. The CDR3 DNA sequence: TGCAGCGTTGAATATCTGACAGAGGTGTGTTTT.

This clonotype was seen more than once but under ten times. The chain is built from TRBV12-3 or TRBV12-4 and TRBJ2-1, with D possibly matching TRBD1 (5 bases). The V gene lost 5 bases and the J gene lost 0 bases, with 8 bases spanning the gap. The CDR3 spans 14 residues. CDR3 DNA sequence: TGTGCCAGCAGTACAGGAGCCTCCTACAATGAGCAGTTCTTC. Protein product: CASSTGASYNEQFF.

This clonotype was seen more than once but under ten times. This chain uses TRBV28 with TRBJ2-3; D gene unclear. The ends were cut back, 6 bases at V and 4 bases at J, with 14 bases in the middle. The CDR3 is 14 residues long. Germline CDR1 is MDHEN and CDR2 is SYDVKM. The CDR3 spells CASRFPSLPDTQYF. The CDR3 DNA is TGTGCCAGCAGGTTCCCTTCTCTTCCAGATACGCAGTATTTT.

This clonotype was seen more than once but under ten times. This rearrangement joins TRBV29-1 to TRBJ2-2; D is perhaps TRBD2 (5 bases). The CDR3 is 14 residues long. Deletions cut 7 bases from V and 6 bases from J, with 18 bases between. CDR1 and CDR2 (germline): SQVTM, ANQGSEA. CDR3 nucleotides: TGCAGCGCTTTGTCTGAAGTGAGGGCCGGGGAGCTGTTTTTT. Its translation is CSALSEVRAGELFF.

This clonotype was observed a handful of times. The DNA for the CDR3 is TGTGCCAGCAGTGAGCCAGCCTGGCAAGAGACCCAGTACTTC. This codes for CASSEPAWQETQYF. The chain links TRBV2 to TRBJ2-5; no reliable D call. The CDR3 loop spans 14 amino acids. V lost 3 bases to trimming and J lost 2 bases, with 10 bases between them. Germline assignment: CDR1 SNHLY and CDR2 FYNNEI.

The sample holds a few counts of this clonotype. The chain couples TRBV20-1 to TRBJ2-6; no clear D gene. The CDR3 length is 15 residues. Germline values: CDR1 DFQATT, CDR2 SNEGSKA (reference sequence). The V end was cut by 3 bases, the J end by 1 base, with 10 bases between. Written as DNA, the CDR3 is TGCAGTGCTAGGACCCCAGGTTCTGGGGCCAACGTCCTGACTTTC. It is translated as CSARTPGSGANVLTF.

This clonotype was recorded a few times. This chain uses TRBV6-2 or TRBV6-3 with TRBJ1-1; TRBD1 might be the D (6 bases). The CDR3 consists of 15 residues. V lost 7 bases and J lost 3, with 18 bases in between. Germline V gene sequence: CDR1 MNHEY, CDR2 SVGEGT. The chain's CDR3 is CASISPIQGHTEAFF. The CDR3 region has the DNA TGTGCCAGCATTTCCCCCATACAGGGTCACACTGAAGCTTTCTTT.

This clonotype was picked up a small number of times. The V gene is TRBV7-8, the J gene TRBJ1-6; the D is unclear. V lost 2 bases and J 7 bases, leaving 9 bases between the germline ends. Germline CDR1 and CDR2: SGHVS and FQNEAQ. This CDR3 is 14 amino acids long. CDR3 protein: CASSLSQANSPLHF. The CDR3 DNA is TGTGCCAGCAGCTTATCGCAGGCGAATTCACCCCTCCACTTT.

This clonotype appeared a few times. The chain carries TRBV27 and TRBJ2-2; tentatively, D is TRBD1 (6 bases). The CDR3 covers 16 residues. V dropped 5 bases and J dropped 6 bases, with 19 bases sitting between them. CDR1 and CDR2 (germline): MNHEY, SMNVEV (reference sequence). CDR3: CASSTIQTGKPGELFF. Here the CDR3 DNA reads TGTGCCAGCAGTACGATACAAACAGGGAAACCCGGGGAGCTGTTTTTT.

The CDR3 loop is CASSLSIGQNKDIQYF. In DNA, the CDR3 is TGCGCCAGCAGCTTGTCTATTGGACAAAATAAGGACATTCAGTACTTC. The chain recombines TRBV5-1 with TRBJ2-4; D might be TRBD1 (5 bases). The CDR3 runs to 16 residues. Germline CDR1 SGHRS, CDR2 YFSETQ. V was cut by 1 base and J by 8 bases, with 19 bases left in between.

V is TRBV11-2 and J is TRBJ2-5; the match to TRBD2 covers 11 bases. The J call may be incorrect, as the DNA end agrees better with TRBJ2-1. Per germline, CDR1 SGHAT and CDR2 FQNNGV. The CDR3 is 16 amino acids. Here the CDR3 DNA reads TGTGCCAGCAGCAGAATAGCGGGAGGGCCGCGAAATGAGCAGTTCTTC. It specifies CASSRIAGGPRNEQFF.

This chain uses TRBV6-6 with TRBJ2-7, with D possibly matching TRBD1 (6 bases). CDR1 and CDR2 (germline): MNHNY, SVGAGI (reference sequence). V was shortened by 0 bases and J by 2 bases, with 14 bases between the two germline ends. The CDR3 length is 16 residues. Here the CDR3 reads CASSYSRQAVPYEQYF. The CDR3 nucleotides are TGTGCCAGCAGTTACTCGCGACAGGCCGTCCCCTACGAGCAGTACTTC.

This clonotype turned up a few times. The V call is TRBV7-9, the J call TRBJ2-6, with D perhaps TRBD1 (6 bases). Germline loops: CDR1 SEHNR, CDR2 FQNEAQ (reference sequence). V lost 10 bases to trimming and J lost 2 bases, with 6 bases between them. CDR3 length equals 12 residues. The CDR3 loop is CATGAGANVLTF. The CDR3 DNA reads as TGTGCCACAGGGGCTGGGGCCAACGTCCTGACTTTC.

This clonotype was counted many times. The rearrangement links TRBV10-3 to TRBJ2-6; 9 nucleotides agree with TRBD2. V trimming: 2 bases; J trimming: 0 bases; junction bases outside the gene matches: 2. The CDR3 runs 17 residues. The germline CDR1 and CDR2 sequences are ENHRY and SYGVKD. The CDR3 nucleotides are TGTGCCATCAGTGAGGAGCGGGGGGCCTCTGGGGCCAACGTCCTGACTTTC. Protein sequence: CAISEERGASGANVLTF.

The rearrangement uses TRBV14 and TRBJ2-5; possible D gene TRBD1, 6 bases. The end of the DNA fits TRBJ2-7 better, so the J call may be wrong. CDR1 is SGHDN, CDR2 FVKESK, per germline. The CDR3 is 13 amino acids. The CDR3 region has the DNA TGTGCCAGCAGTTGGGCGGCAGGGGACGAGCAGTACTTC. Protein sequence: CASSWAAGDEQYF.